A single sample is the source of the 31 T cell receptor beta chains below, sequenced in a study of blood T cell repertoires in COVID-19. TCRdb's table, derived via immunoSEQ multiplex PCR, lists solely in-frame clones and lacks some. The repertoire holds 100,000 to 150,000 clones, with 86% as singletons. The sample consisted of peripheral blood. Receptors were obtained from a woman in her 70s with COVID-19, enrolled during active disease.

J is TRBJ2-1 and V is TRBV7-2, with D uncertain. This CDR3 is 17 amino acids long. The germline V and J ends were trimmed by 2 bases and 0 bases, with 14 bases remaining between them. Germline V gives CDR1 SGHTA, CDR2 FQGNSA. The DNA of the CDR3 is TGTGCCAGCAGCTTATACCCCCTTACCAGCTCCTACAATGAGCAGTTCTTC. It is translated as CASSLYPLTSSYNEQFF.

V and J are TRBV28 and TRBJ1-2; unclear D gene. The V gene's germline CDR1 is MDHEN and CDR2 SYDVKM. CDR3 length: 14 amino acids. Trimming removed 7 bases at V and 4 bases at J, with 16 bases between. CDR3 residues: CASTLRRGSYGYTF. The CDR3 region has the DNA TGTGCCAGCACACTACGTCGGGGATCCTATGGCTACACCTTC.

This chain connects TRBV30 to TRBJ1-2; 10 positions agree with TRBD1. The CDR3 runs 13 residues. Trimming took 8 bases from V and 8 from J; bases not matched to a gene: 11. Germline values: CDR1 GTSNPN, CDR2 SVGIG (reference sequence). CDR3 region: CANRDRGMDGYTF. For the CDR3, the DNA is TGTGCCAACCGGGACAGGGGAATGGACGGCTACACCTTC.

J is TRBJ1-1 and V is TRBV18, with D possibly matching TRBD1 (6 bases). CDR1 and CDR2 from the germline V gene are KGHSH and LQKENI. V lost 2 bases and J lost 4, with 14 bases in between. The CDR3 contains 15 residues. Written as DNA, the CDR3 is TGTGCCAGCTCACCAGTCCGGGGGGCGGCCACTGAAGCTTTCTTT. This translates into CASSPVRGAATEAFF.

The chain employs TRBV5-1 and TRBJ2-3; the match to TRBD2 covers 10 bases. The CDR3 runs to 17 residues. V lost 2 bases to trimming and J lost 6 bases; unmatched junction nucleotides: 12. Germline CDR1 reads SGHRS; CDR2 reads YFSETQ. CDR3 sequence: CASSLGIIAGGRDTQYF. The CDR3 DNA reads TGCGCCAGCAGCTTAGGGATTATAGCGGGGGGCCGGGATACGCAGTATTTT.

V usage is TRBV7-2 and J usage is TRBJ2-2; TRBD1 aligns across 9 bases. Germline CDR1 is SGHTA and CDR2 is FQGNSA. The V segment lost 5 bases and the J segment 7 bases; nucleotides outside the gene matches: 8. The CDR3 sequence is 15 residues long. The CDR3 spells CASSTKTGGYGELFF. In nucleotides, the CDR3 is TGTGCCAGCAGCACAAAGACAGGGGGTTACGGGGAGCTGTTTTTT.

The chain joins TRBV28 to TRBJ1-1; tentative D call: TRBD1 (5 bases). The V end lost 4 bases, the J end lost 1 base, and 10 bases lay between the germline ends. Per the germline V gene, CDR1 is MDHEN and CDR2 is SYDVKM. The CDR3 extends over 14 amino acids. The CDR3 nucleotides read TGTGCCAGCAGTTCCCGGGGGACGAACACTGAAGCTTTCTTT. Its protein is CASSSRGTNTEAFF.

The V and J genes are TRBV5-1 and TRBJ2-2, with D possibly being TRBD1 (6 bases). Germline values: CDR1 SGHRS, CDR2 YFSETQ. Trimming left V 0 bases short and J 4 bases short, with 10 bases between. There are 15 residues in the CDR3. The CDR3 nucleotides are TGCGCCAGCAGCTTGGTGACAGGACGCACCGGGGAGCTGTTTTTT. It encodes CASSLVTGRTGELFF. The full variable domain, its missing parts supplied by reference TRBV5-1 and TRBJ2-2, is KAGVTQTPRYLIKTRGQQVTLSCSPISGHRSVSWYQQTPGQGLQFLFEYFSETQRNKGNFPGRFSGRQFSNSRSEMNVSTLELGDSALYLCASSLVTGRTGELFFGEGSRLTVL.

The chain combines TRBV19 with TRBJ1-1; 7 bases match TRBD1. CDR3 length: 12 amino acids. V shed 7 bases and J 3 bases; nucleotides not matched to a gene: 2. Germline values: CDR1 LNHDA, CDR2 SQIVND (reference sequence). CDR3 sequence reads: CASKDRDTEAFF. The CDR3 DNA reads TGTGCCAGTAAAGACAGGGACACTGAAGCTTTCTTT.

J is TRBJ2-7 and V is TRBV27; the D gene is possibly TRBD1 (5 bases). Per the germline V gene, CDR1 is MNHEY and CDR2 is SMNVEV (reference sequence). There are 15 residues in the CDR3. Trimming took off 2 bases at V and 2 bases at J, with 13 bases between the two ends. CDR3 sequence: CASSLQPGSPYEQYF. The DNA of the CDR3 is TGTGCCAGCAGTTTACAGCCAGGGTCCCCCTACGAGCAGTACTTC.

The chain has TRBV2 and TRBJ2-7; 9 positions match TRBD2. CDR3 length: 14 residues. Germline V gene lookup returns CDR1 SNHLY and CDR2 FYNNEI. The ends lost 7 bases at V and 0 bases at J; junction bases unmatched: 4. The CDR3 loop is CASNLAGASYEQYF. In nucleotides, the CDR3 is TGTGCCAGCAACTTAGCGGGGGCCTCCTACGAGCAGTACTTC.

This clone was observed a few times. The chain has TRBV2 and TRBJ1-2; the D is unclear. CDR1 and CDR2 (germline): SNHLY, FYNNEI. Trimming cost V 6 bases and J 0 bases, with 11 bases left between them. The CDR3 contains 14 residues. CDR3 in amino acids: CASRRREANYGYTF. CDR3 bases: TGTGCCAGCAGGAGGCGGGAGGCTAACTATGGCTACACCTTC.

This clone was recorded only once. The rearrangement uses TRBV9 and TRBJ2-5; 7 bases are a match to TRBD1. Trimming at V came to 0 bases and at J to 5 bases, leaving 10 bases not matched to a gene. The germline V gene has CDR1 SGDLS and CDR2 YYNGEE. This CDR3 is built from 16 residues. The CDR3 region has the DNA TGTGCCAGCAGCGTAGGGGGTAGGGGGCGATTGGAGACCCAGTACTTC. This encodes CASSVGGRGRLETQYF.

The chain combines TRBV25-1 with TRBJ2-7; TRBD1 aligns across 8 bases. Trimming cost V 5 bases and J 3 bases; bases outside gene matches: 6. Germline V gene lookup returns CDR1 MGHDK and CDR2 SYGVNS. The CDR3 has 14 residues. DNA of the CDR3: TGTGCCAGCAGTAAATCCGGGACAGGCTACGAGCAGTACTTC. This encodes CASSKSGTGYEQYF.

The chain joins TRBV2 to TRBJ1-6; a weak D match, TRBD1 (5 bases). The CDR3 consists of 14 residues. V was clipped by 6 bases and J by 7 bases, with 13 bases between them. From germline, CDR1 is SNHLY and CDR2 FYNNEI. The CDR3 sequence is CASRDTGRNSPLHF. The CDR3 nucleotides read TGTGCCAGCAGAGATACAGGCCGGAATTCACCCCTCCACTTT.

The rearrangement joins TRBV2 to TRBJ1-1, with D perhaps TRBD1 (6 bases). Germline lookup yields CDR1 SNHLY and CDR2 FYNNEI. Trimming cost V 5 bases and J 5 bases, with 12 bases left between them. This CDR3 region has 13 residues. The CDR3 here is CASSPPRGTEAFF. As DNA, the CDR3 is TGTGCCAGCAGTCCCCCGAGGGGGACTGAAGCTTTCTTT.

This clone appeared a few times. The chain couples TRBV7-9 to TRBJ2-3; D not resolved. Germline CDR1 reads SEHNR; CDR2 reads FQNEAQ (reference sequence). The CDR3 runs to 14 residues. V was clipped by 3 bases and J by 2 bases, with 9 bases between them. The chain's CDR3 is CASSFGFFTDTQYF. Written as DNA, the CDR3 is TGTGCCAGCAGCTTCGGGTTTTTCACAGATACGCAGTATTTT.

CDR3 sequence reads: CASSLQGYNSPLHF. The CDR3 nucleotides read TGTGCCAGCAGTTTACAGGGGTATAATTCACCCCTCCACTTT. The chain carries TRBV6-4 and TRBJ1-6; 7 bases are shared with TRBD1. Germline CDR1 MRHNA, CDR2 SNTAGT. The CDR3 totals 14 residues. Trimming at V came to 5 bases and at J to 4 bases, leaving 2 bases not matched to a gene.

This clone has a single count. V gene TRBV5-1 combines with J gene TRBJ2-1; 11 bases align to TRBD2. Germline-derived CDR1 and CDR2 are SGHRS and YFSETQ. This CDR3 spans 15 amino acids. After removal of 7 bases from V and 7 bases from J, the junction contained 10 bases not matched to a gene. The CDR3 loop reads CASALSSGGWNEQFF. Written as DNA, the CDR3 is TGCGCCAGCGCATTATCTAGCGGGGGGTGGAATGAGCAGTTCTTC.

This chain joins TRBV3-1 (or the pseudogene TRBV3-2) and TRBJ2-5; D is unresolved. V was cut by 0 bases and J by 5 bases, with 10 bases left in between. The CDR3 extends over 14 amino acids. CDR1 LGHDT and CDR2 YNNKEL come from the germline V gene (reference sequence). The CDR3 nucleotides read TGTGCCAGCAGCCAAGACTTTTCGCGGGAGACCCAGTACTTC. Encoded protein: CASSQDFSRETQYF.

The chain combines TRBV5-4 with TRBJ2-5; D is perhaps TRBD2 (7 bases). V shed 3 bases and J shed 5 bases, with 14 bases lying between them. CDR3 length: 14 residues. CDR1 and CDR2 (germline): SGHNT, YYREEE (reference sequence). Here the CDR3 reads CASSSGGRTETQYF. CDR3 in DNA: TGTGCCAGCAGCTCCGGGGGGCGGACGGAGACCCAGTACTTC. Supplemented by reference TRBV5-4 and TRBJ2-5, the full variable domain reads ETGVTQSPTHLIKTRGQQVTLRCSSQSGHNTVSWYQQALGQGPQFIFQYYREEENGRGNFPPRFSGLQFPNYSSELNVNALELDDSALYLCASSSGGRTETQYFGPGTRLLVL.

The rearrangement uses TRBV2 and TRBJ1-5; TRBD1 is a possible D gene (6 bases). The V end was cut by 9 bases, the J end by 4 bases, with 13 bases between. The CDR3 is 13 residues long. Per germline, CDR1 SNHLY and CDR2 FYNNEI. The chain's CDR3 is CASTRTENQPQHF. Written as DNA, the CDR3 is TGTGCCAGTACCAGGACAGAAAATCAGCCCCAGCATTTT.

This sequence joins TRBV28 and TRBJ1-2, with 7 bases matching TRBD1. The germline V gene encodes CDR1 MDHEN and CDR2 SYDVKM. The CDR3 spans 17 residues. V was pared by 5 bases and J by 1 base, with 13 bases of the junction left unmatched. The CDR3 sequence is CASSDSGTASYNYGYTF. The DNA of the CDR3 is TGTGCCAGCAGTGACTCCGGGACAGCTTCTTATAACTATGGCTACACCTTC.

The rearrangement joins TRBV4-2 to TRBJ1-2; TRBD1 matches at 7 bases. Looked up from germline, CDR1 is LGHNA and CDR2 is YNFKEQ. The CDR3 runs 14 residues. V was pared by 6 bases and J by 3 bases, with 7 bases of the junction left unmatched. CDR3 in DNA: TGTGCCAGCAGAACGGCAGGGGGGCACTATGGCTACACCTTC. It specifies CASRTAGGHYGYTF.

The rearrangement uses TRBV7-2 and TRBJ2-7, with TRBD1 identical over 9 bases. The trim removed 5 bases at V and 2 bases at J, leaving 7 bases unmatched. From germline, CDR1 is SGHTA and CDR2 FQGNSA. The CDR3 covers 15 residues. The CDR3 loop is CASSIRQGGTYEQYF. The CDR3 DNA follows: TGTGCCAGCAGCATCAGACAGGGGGGGACCTACGAGCAGTACTTC.

This clone was detected only once. The chain joins TRBV3-1 (or the pseudogene TRBV3-2) to TRBJ1-4, with D tentatively TRBD1 (6 bases). Trimming removed 6 bases from V and 4 bases from J, with 15 bases in between. The germline CDR1 and CDR2 sequences are LGHDT and YNNKEL (reference sequence). The CDR3 totals 15 residues. The CDR3 spells CASSQGAQGNEKLFF. The CDR3 nucleotides read TGTGCCAGCAGTCAGGGTGCACAGGGTAATGAAAAACTGTTTTTT.

The V call is TRBV7-2, the J call TRBJ2-5; TRBD2 is a possible D gene (7 bases). The CDR3 spans 14 residues. Germline V lookup: CDR1 SGHTA, CDR2 FQGNSA. V gave up 0 bases and J gave up 6 bases, with 11 bases separating them. This CDR3 reads CASSLAGGPQTQYF. Written as DNA, the CDR3 is TGTGCCAGCAGCTTAGCGGGGGGGCCACAGACCCAGTACTTC.

The CDR3 spells CASSSGTQSGDTQYF. The CDR3 coding sequence is TGCGCCAGCAGCTCCGGGACACAATCGGGAGATACGCAGTATTTT. V and J are TRBV5-1 and TRBJ2-3, with D tentatively TRBD1 (6 bases). The V gene lost 3 bases and the J gene lost 5 bases, with 16 bases spanning the gap. The germline V gene encodes CDR1 SGHRS and CDR2 YFSETQ. The CDR3 is 15 amino acids. Variable domain in full (rest from reference TRBV5-1 and TRBJ2-3): KAGVTQTPRYLIKTRGQQVTLSCSPISGHRSVSWYQQTPGQGLQFLFEYFSETQRNKGNFPGRFSGRQFSNSRSEMNVSTLELGDSALYLCASSSGTQSGDTQYFGPGTRLTVL.

The V call is TRBV9, the J call TRBJ2-5; D might be TRBD1 (6 bases). The germline V and J ends were trimmed by 5 bases and 1 base, with 12 bases remaining between them. The CDR3 totals 14 residues. Germline V CDR1 and CDR2: SGDLS, YYNGEE. Here the CDR3 DNA reads TGTGCCAGCAGTTCCGGACAGCTCCAAGAGACCCAGTACTTC. It encodes CASSSGQLQETQYF. Full variable domain (outside the CDR3, taken from reference TRBV9 and TRBJ2-5): DSGVTQTPKHLITATGQRVTLRCSPRSGDLSVYWYQQSLDQGLQFLIQYYNGEERAKGNILERFSAQQFPDLHSELNLSSLELGDSALYFCASSSGQLQETQYFGPGTRLLVL.

CDR3 sequence: CASGAQETQYF. DNA of the CDR3: TGTGCCAGCGGAGCACAAGAGACCCAGTACTTC. The chain uses TRBV30 and TRBJ2-5; a possible D gene is TRBD2 (5 bases). Trimming shortened V by 8 bases and J by 2 bases, and 9 bases separated the two germline ends. The CDR3 extends over 11 amino acids. Germline values: CDR1 GTSNPN, CDR2 SVGIG (reference sequence). Filled out from reference TRBV30 and TRBJ2-5, the complete variable domain reads SQTIHQWPATLVQPVGSPLSLECTVEGTSNPNLYWYRQAAGRGLQLLFYSVGIGQISSEVPQNLSASRPQDRQFILSSKKLLLSDSGFYLCASGAQETQYFGPGTRLLVL.

The rearrangement uses TRBV6-5 and TRBJ1-4, with D unclear. Germline CDR1 MNHEY, CDR2 SVGAGI. The CDR3 is 13 residues long. V lost 4 bases and J lost 8, with 11 bases in between. CDR3 sequence reads: CASSWGGREKLFF. CDR3 nucleotides: TGTGCCAGCAGTTGGGGAGGGAGGGAAAAACTGTTTTTT.